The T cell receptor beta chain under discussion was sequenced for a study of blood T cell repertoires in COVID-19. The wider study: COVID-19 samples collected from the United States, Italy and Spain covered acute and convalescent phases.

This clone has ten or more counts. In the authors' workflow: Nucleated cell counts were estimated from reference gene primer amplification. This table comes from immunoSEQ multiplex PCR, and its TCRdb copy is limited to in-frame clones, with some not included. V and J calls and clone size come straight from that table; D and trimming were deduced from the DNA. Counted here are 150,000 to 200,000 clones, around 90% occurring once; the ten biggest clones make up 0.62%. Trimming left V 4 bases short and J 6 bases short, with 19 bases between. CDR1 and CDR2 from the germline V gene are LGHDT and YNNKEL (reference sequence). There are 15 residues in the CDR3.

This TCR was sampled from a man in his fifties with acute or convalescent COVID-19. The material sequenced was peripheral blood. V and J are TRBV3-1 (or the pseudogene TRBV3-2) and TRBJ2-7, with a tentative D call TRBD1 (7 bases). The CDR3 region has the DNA TGTGCCAGCAGCCCGGGGAATATCCAGGGGGGCGAGCAGTACTTC. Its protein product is CASSPGNIQGGEQYF.